The 27 T cell receptor beta chains below all came from one sample that was sequenced in a study of T cells in women clearing cervical HPV infection. Data came from immunoSEQ multiplex PCR; TCRdb stores just in-frame clones and leaves some out. The sample has around 38,000 clones; the top ten hold 7% to 9.5%. Sequencing was carried out using blood buffy coat. These receptor sequences come from a woman between 18 and 70 years old with a cervical HPV16 infection that either progressed to CIN3+ or cleared (not recorded which).

In the case of this clone: With the read ending 3 residues before the CDR3 end, the germline J gene is used to fill in that end. V gene TRBV28 combines with J gene TRBJ1-6; D unclear. The V gene lost 3 bases and the J gene lost 5 bases, with 8 bases spanning the gap. The length of the CDR3 is 14 residues. Germline CDR1 MDHEN, CDR2 SYDVKM. CDR3 DNA, as far as it was read: TGTGCCAGCAGTTTGACAAAAAATAATTCACCC. Its translation: CASSLTKNNSP. The whole CDR3 protein is CASSLTKNNSPLHF.

In regard to this clone: The read ends 3 residues before the CDR3 terminus; that terminus is restored from the germline J gene. This rearrangement joins TRBV20-1 to TRBJ2-7; D is possibly TRBD2 (5 bases). V was cut by 3 bases and J by 5 bases, with 20 bases left in between. Germline assignment: CDR1 DFQATT and CDR2 SNEGSKA (reference sequence). CDR3 length equals 15 residues. The CDR3 bases that were read are TGCAGTGCTAGCCTTTCGGGGATAGTGGCGAACGAG. This gives the protein CSASLSGIVANE. The entire CDR3 protein is CSASLSGIVANEQYF.

Concerning this clone itself: The CDR3 end lies 3 residues beyond the end of the read and is filled in from the germline J gene. This chain connects TRBV20-1 to TRBJ2-5; tentative D call: TRBD2 (5 bases). V lost 5 bases and J 3 bases, leaving 16 bases between the germline ends. CDR3 length: 14 residues. Looked up from germline, CDR1 is DFQATT and CDR2 is SNEGSKA (reference sequence). The CDR3 sequence: CSASGSKAKETQYF. The CDR3 bases that were read are TGCAGTGCTTCGGGGAGTAAAGCGAAAGAGACC.

About this clone itself: The sequenced fragment ends 3 residues before the CDR3 boundary, so the rest is inferred from the germline J gene. The chain couples TRBV7-3 to TRBJ2-7; perhaps TRBD1 as D (6 bases). The CDR3 loop spans 13 amino acids. V lost 4 bases and J lost 3, with 10 bases in between. The germline V gene has CDR1 SGHTA and CDR2 FQGTGA. CDR3 protein: CASSSGQSYEQYF. The sequenced CDR3 bases are TGTGCCAGCAGCTCAGGACAGAGCTACGAG.

Comments on this clone: The read terminates 3 residues ahead of where the CDR3 ends, so the germline J gene completes it. The chain recombines TRBV19 with TRBJ2-3; 7 nucleotides agree with TRBD1. Looked up from germline, CDR1 is LNHDA and CDR2 is SQIVND (reference sequence). There are 13 residues in the CDR3. CDR3 protein: CASSRTGIGAQYF. The sequenced part of the CDR3 DNA is TGTGCCAGTAGTAGGACAGGAATCGGGGCG. The complete variable domain, with remaining parts taken from reference TRBV19 and TRBJ2-3, reads DGGITQSPKYLFRKEGQNVTLSCEQNLNHDAMYWYRQDPGQGLRLIYYSQIVNDFQKGDIAEGYSVSREKKESFPLTVTSAQKNPTAFYLCASSRTGIGAQYFGPGTRLTVL.

Turning to this clone: The observed sequence ends 3 residues before the CDR3 terminus, with the missing tail filled in from the germline J gene. V gene TRBV5-6 combines with J gene TRBJ1-1, with D hard to call. CDR1 is SGHDT and CDR2 is YYEEEE in the germline V gene. V gave up 1 base and J gave up 4 bases, with 5 bases separating them. CDR3 length: 12 residues. The part of the CDR3 DNA that was read is TGTGCCAGCAGCTTGACAGCCACTGAA. This translates into CASSLTATE. The whole CDR3 reads CASSLTATEAFF.

As regards this clone: The read stops 3 residues short of the end of the CDR3; the missing end is completed from the germline J gene. The chain recombines TRBV19 with TRBJ1-1; 10 bases agree with TRBD1. The CDR3 has 15 residues. In germline, CDR1 is LNHDA, CDR2 SQIVND (reference sequence). Incomplete CDR3 DNA: TGTGCCAGTAGTTCCCAACTTCCCGGGACAGGGGTT. Protein: CASSSQLPGTGV. The entire CDR3 protein is CASSSQLPGTGVAFF.

About this clone itself: The CDR3 end is not reached by the read, which stops 3 residues before it; the germline J gene fills it in. The chain has TRBV20-1 and TRBJ2-7; D call uncertain. The V end lost 4 bases, the J end lost 5 bases, and 12 bases lay between the germline ends. This CDR3 is 12 amino acids long. CDR1 and CDR2 from the germline V gene are DFQATT and SNEGSKA (reference sequence). The CDR3 region is CSATRIEHEQYF. CDR3 DNA (partial): TGCAGTGCTACTAGGATTGAGCACGAG.

As for this clone: From the germline J gene comes the end of the CDR3, since the read stops 3 residues before it. The chain recombines TRBV11-3 with TRBJ2-7; TRBD2 matches 10 bases. Trimming cost V 10 bases and J 3 bases; bases outside gene matches: 9. The CDR3 runs to 14 residues. Germline-derived CDR1 and CDR2 are SGHNT and YENEEA. The CDR3 bases that were read are TGTGCCATACCACTAGCGGGGACCGACTACGAG. Translated, it gives CAIPLAGTDYE. Given in full, the CDR3 is CAIPLAGTDYEQYF.

Turning to this clone: Sequencing ends 3 residues short of the CDR3 end; the germline J gene provides the rest. This rearrangement joins TRBV7-3 to TRBJ1-5; D may be TRBD1 (6 bases). The CDR3 is 13 residues long. Germline CDR1 SGHTA, CDR2 FQGTGA. V was trimmed by 5 bases and J by 7 bases, leaving 12 bases between them. The CDR3 loop reads CASSTQTGQPQHF. Incomplete CDR3 DNA: TGTGCCAGCAGCACCCAGACAGGACAGCCC.

To note about this clone: Read sequence stops 3 residues before the CDR3 end, and the germline J gene provides the missing end. J is TRBJ1-5 and V is TRBV7-9; 11 bases line up with TRBD1. With V trimmed by 5 bases and J by 9 bases, 6 bases remained unmatched. The CDR3 contains 14 residues. The germline V gene has CDR1 SEHNR and CDR2 FQNEAQ (reference sequence). The sequenced part of the CDR3 DNA is TGTGCCAGCAGCGAAGGGACAGGGGGTCGGCCC. Its protein product is CASSEGTGGRP. The CDR3 reads in full as CASSEGTGGRPQHF.

The CDR3 reads CASGPGTSYNEQFF. The CDR3 bases that were read are TGTGCTAGTGGTCCGGGTACCTCCTACAATGAG. The chain links TRBV12-5 to TRBJ2-1; D gene unclear. The missing CDR3 end, 3 residues past where the read stops, is filled in from the germline J gene. The V gene lost 5 bases and the J gene lost 0 bases, with 8 bases spanning the gap. The CDR3 extends over 14 amino acids. The germline gives CDR1 LGHNT, CDR2 FRNRAP.

Remarks on this clone: The CDR3 goes on 3 residues after the read ends, and that part is filled in from the germline J gene. This chain joins TRBV9 and TRBJ2-2; D is uncertain. V gave up 2 bases and J gave up 0 bases, with 8 bases separating them. The CDR3 covers 15 residues. Germline V gene sequence: CDR1 SGDLS, CDR2 YYNGEE. The CDR3 is CASSVGTANTGELFF. Partial CDR3 DNA: TGTGCCAGCAGCGTCGGCACAGCGAACACCGGGGAG.

About this clone itself: The read is 3 residues too short to cover the CDR3 end, so that end is filled in from the germline J gene. Within the sample, other DNA sequences also encode this same CDR3. The gene calls are TRBV28 and TRBJ2-4, with 10 bases lining up with TRBD2. V lost 5 bases, J lost 0 bases, and 10 bases stayed unmatched. This CDR3 region has 18 residues. CDR1 and CDR2 (germline): MDHEN, SYDVKM. CDR3 DNA (partial): TGTGCCAGCAGTCCTAGCGGGAGAGCCCATGTAGCCAAAAACATT. It yields the protein CASSPSGRAHVAKNI. The entire CDR3 protein reads CASSPSGRAHVAKNIQYF.

The CDR3 bases that were read are TGTGCCAGCAGCCAGGGGGGAGGGTTAAACAATGAG. Amino acids: CASSQGGGLNNE. The full CDR3 reads CASSQGGGLNNEQFF. The rearrangement links TRBV11-3 to TRBJ2-1; TRBD1 or TRBD2 may be the D gene (7 bases each). The sequenced fragment ends 3 residues before the CDR3 boundary, so the rest is inferred from the germline J gene. Trimming took off 5 bases at V and 5 bases at J, with 16 bases between the two ends. Germline lookup yields CDR1 SGHNT and CDR2 YENEEA. The CDR3 covers 15 residues.

On this clone itself: The CDR3 end lies 3 residues beyond the end of the read and is filled in from the germline J gene. This chain links TRBV29-1 with TRBJ2-3, with 9 bases lining up with TRBD1. V trimming: 6 bases; J trimming: 0 bases; junction bases outside the gene matches: 4. The CDR3 sequence is 14 residues long. Germline lookup yields CDR1 SQVTM and CDR2 ANQGSEA. The CDR3 is CSVPGQGSTDTQYF. Partial CDR3 DNA: TGCAGCGTACCGGGACAGGGAAGCACAGATACG.

About this clone itself: The CDR3 is cut off 3 residues early in the read; its end comes from the germline J gene. The rearrangement joins TRBV4-1 to TRBJ1-5; TRBD1 matches at 7 bases. The germline CDR1 and CDR2 sequences are MGHRA and YSYEKL. J gave up 0 bases and V 0 bases, and 5 bases lay outside the gene matches. The CDR3 has 17 amino acids. This CDR3 reads CASSQDLGGHSNQPQHF. CDR3 bases read: TGCGCCAGCAGCCAAGATCTAGGGGGCCATAGCAATCAGCCC.

With respect to this clone: The sequenced fragment ends 3 residues before the CDR3 boundary, so the rest is inferred from the germline J gene. The V call is TRBV7-9, the J call TRBJ1-1; TRBD1 aligns across 7 bases. Germline V gene data show CDR1 as SEHNR and CDR2 as FQNEAQ (reference sequence). The CDR3 runs 14 residues. With V trimmed by 5 bases and J by 2 bases, 5 bases remained unmatched. Incomplete CDR3 DNA: TGTGCCAGCAGCACGGGACAGTCAAACACTGAA. It codes for CASSTGQSNTE. In full, the CDR3 reads CASSTGQSNTEAFF.

Details on this clone: The sequence runs out 3 residues before the end of the CDR3; the remainder is reconstructed from the germline J gene. This chain joins TRBV23-1 and TRBJ2-5, with D tentatively TRBD1 (5 bases). TRBV23-1 is marked as an open reading frame, function uncertain. Trimming took 3 bases from V and 4 from J, leaving 9 bases between them. The CDR3 is 13 amino acids. CDR3 bases read: TGCGCCAGCAGTCAGCGACAGCCAGAGACC. It specifies CASSQRQPET. The entire CDR3 protein is CASSQRQPETQYF.

In the case of this clone: With the read ending 3 residues before the CDR3 end, the germline J gene is used to fill in that end. The chain uses TRBV7-8 and TRBJ2-5; TRBD1 aligns across 9 bases. The CDR3 is 17 amino acids. With 1 base clipped from V and 2 bases from J, the junction kept 8 bases outside the gene matches. The germline gives CDR1 SGHVS, CDR2 FQNEAQ. The CDR3 DNA, read in part, is TGTGCCAGCAGCTTAGATGTGGGACAGGGAGAACAAGAGACC. Protein product: CASSLDVGQGEQET. The CDR3 in its entirety is CASSLDVGQGEQETQYF.

A remark on this clone: The read stops 3 residues short of the end of the CDR3; the missing end is completed from the germline J gene. The chain joins TRBV20-1 to TRBJ2-1; 9 bases match TRBD2. Trimming cost V 0 bases and J 5 bases; bases outside gene matches: 2. The length of the CDR3 is 14 residues. Germline values: CDR1 DFQATT, CDR2 SNEGSKA (reference sequence). The CDR3 DNA, read in part, is TGCAGTGCTAGAGAGCAGCGGGGGGACAATGAG. It is translated as CSAREQRGDNE. The full CDR3 sequence reads CSAREQRGDNEQFF.

Regarding this clone: The CDR3 extends 3 residues past the end of the read, so its final part is completed from the germline J gene. The chain recombines TRBV28 with TRBJ2-1; 15 nucleotides match TRBD2. Germline values: CDR1 MDHEN, CDR2 SYDVKM. J gave up 8 bases and V 5 bases, and 7 bases lay outside the gene matches. CDR3 length: 16 residues. The CDR3 sequence is CASSPGLAGGRDEQFF. The covered CDR3 bases are TGTGCCAGCAGTCCCGGACTAGCGGGGGGGCGGGATGAG.

On this clone: The observed sequence ends 3 residues before the CDR3 terminus, with the missing tail filled in from the germline J gene. The same CDR3 can be traced to other DNA sequences in this sample. The V gene is TRBV10-3, the J gene TRBJ2-7; possible D gene TRBD2, 6 bases. Germline CDR1 reads ENHRY; CDR2 reads SYGVKD. The CDR3 runs to 14 residues. Between the trimmed V and J ends, which lost 4 bases and 2 bases, there was a span of 12 bases. The sequenced CDR3 bases are TGTGCCATCAGTGGGGGGGAGGACGCCTACGAG. This codes for CAISGGEDAYE. In full, the CDR3 is CAISGGEDAYEQYF.

Turning to this clone: The read comes to an end 3 residues before the CDR3 does, leaving the germline J gene to fill in the end. V usage is TRBV14 and J usage is TRBJ1-6, with D tentatively TRBD1 (5 bases). Per germline, CDR1 SGHDN and CDR2 FVKESK. This CDR3 is built from 19 residues. Trimming stripped 0 bases from V and 0 bases from J, with 15 bases between. The DNA read from the CDR3 is TGTGCCAGCAGCCAAGATAAGGGGTTACGGAGCTCCTATAATTCACCC. Encoded protein: CASSQDKGLRSSYNSP. Given in full, the CDR3 is CASSQDKGLRSSYNSPLHF.

Turning to this clone: The read terminates 3 residues ahead of where the CDR3 ends, so the germline J gene completes it. The V gene is TRBV5-4, the J gene TRBJ1-1; maybe TRBD1 (6 bases). This CDR3 comprises 14 residues. From germline, CDR1 is SGHNT and CDR2 YYREEE (reference sequence). The germline V and J ends were trimmed by 0 bases and 4 bases, with 10 bases remaining between them. The DNA read from the CDR3 is TGTGCCAGCAGCTTGGGGGACATCACCACTGAA. This sequence encodes CASSLGDITTE. The whole CDR3 region reads CASSLGDITTEAFF.

The CDR3 bases that were read are TGTGCCAGCAAACGAGGACAGGGGCTCCACAATGAG. Protein sequence: CASKRGQGLHNE. The full-length CDR3 reads as CASKRGQGLHNEQFF. The chain joins TRBV7-9 to TRBJ2-1, with 9 bases matching TRBD1. With the read ending 3 residues before the CDR3 end, the germline J gene is used to fill in that end. Trimming removed 7 bases from V and 5 bases from J; junction bases left unmatched: 9. CDR1 is SEHNR and CDR2 is FQNEAQ in the germline V gene (reference sequence). The CDR3 extends over 15 amino acids.

As to this clone: Read coverage stops 3 residues before the CDR3 terminus; the germline J gene supplies the remainder. The chain carries TRBV2 and TRBJ2-7; 8 bases agree with TRBD1. CDR1 and CDR2 from the germline V gene are SNHLY and FYNNEI. The CDR3 covers 14 residues. Unmatched junction bases numbered 5, after V lost 7 bases and J lost 0 bases. Incomplete CDR3 DNA: TGTGCCAGCACGGGCAGGGGGCACTCCTACGAG. Its translation is CASTGRGHSYE. The complete CDR3 protein is CASTGRGHSYEQYF.